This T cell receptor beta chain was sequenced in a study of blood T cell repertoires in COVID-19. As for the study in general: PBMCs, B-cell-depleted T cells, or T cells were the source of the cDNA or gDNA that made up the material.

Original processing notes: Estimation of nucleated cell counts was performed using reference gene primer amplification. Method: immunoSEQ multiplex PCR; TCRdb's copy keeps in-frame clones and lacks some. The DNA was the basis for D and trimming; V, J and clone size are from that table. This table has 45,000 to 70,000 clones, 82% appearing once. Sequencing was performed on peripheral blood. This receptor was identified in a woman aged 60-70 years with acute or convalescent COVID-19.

CDR3 region: CATSRDGQGSVKLFF. The CDR3 coding sequence is TGTGCCACCAGCAGAGATGGGCAGGGTTCGGTAAAACTGTTTTTT. The rearrangement links TRBV15 to TRBJ1-4; possibly TRBD1 for D (5 bases). The ends were cut back, 0 bases at V and 10 bases at J, with 15 bases in the middle. This CDR3 has 15 residues. CDR1 LNHNV and CDR2 YYDKDF come from the germline V gene (reference sequence).